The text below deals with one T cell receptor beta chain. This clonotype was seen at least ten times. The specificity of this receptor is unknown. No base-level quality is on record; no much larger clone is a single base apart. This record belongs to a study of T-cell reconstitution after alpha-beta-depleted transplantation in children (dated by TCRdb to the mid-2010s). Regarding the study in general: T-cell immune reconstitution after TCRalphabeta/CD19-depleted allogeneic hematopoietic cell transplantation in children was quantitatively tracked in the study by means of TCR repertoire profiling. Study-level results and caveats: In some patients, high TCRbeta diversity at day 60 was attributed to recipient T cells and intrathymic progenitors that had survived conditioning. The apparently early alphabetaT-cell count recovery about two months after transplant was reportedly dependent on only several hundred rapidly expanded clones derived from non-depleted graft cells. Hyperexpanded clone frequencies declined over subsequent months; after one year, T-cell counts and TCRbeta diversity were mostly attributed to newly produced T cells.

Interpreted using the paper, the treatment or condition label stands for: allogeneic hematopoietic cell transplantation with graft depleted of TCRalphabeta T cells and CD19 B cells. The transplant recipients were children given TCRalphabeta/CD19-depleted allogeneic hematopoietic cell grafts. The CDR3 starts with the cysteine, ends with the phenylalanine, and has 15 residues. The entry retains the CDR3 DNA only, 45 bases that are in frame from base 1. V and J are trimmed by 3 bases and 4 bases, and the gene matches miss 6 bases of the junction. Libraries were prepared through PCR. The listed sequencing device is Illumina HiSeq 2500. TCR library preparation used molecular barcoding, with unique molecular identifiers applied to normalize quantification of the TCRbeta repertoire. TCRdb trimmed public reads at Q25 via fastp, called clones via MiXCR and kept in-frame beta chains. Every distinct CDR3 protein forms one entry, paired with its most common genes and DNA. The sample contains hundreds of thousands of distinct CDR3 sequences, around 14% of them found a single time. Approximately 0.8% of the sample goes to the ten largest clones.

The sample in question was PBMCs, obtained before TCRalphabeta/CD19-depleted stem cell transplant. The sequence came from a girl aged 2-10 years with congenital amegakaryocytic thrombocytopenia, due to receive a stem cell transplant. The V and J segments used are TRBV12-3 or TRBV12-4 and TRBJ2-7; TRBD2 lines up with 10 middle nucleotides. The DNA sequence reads TGTGCCAGCAGTTTTTTCGGACTAGCGGAGTACGAGCAGTACTTC. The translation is CASSFFGLAEYEQYF.